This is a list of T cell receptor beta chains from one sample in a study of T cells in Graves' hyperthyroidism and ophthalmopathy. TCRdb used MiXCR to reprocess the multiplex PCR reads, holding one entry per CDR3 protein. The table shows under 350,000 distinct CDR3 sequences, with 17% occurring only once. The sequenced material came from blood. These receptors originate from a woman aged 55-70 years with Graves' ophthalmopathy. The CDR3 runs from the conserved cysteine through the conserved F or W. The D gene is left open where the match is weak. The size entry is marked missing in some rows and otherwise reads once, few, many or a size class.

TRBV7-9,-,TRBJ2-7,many,CASSLPETYGQYF,TGTGCCAGCAGCTTACCAGAAACCTACGGGCAGTACTTC
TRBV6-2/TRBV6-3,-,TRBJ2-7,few,CATRRERASYEQYF,TGTGCCACCCGACGGGAGCGGGCCTCCTACGAGCAGTACTTC
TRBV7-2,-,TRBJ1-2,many,CASSLRGGYYGYTF,TGTGCCAGCAGCTTAAGGGGGGGCTACTATGGCTACACCTTC
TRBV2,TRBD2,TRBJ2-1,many,CASNGLAGGRDEQFF,TGTGCCAGCAACGGACTAGCGGGGGGTAGGGATGAGCAGTTCTTC
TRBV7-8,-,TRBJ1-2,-,CASSLVGLKVSQSNYGYTF,TGTGCCAGCAGCTTAGTGGGTCTTAAGGTGTCTCAATCTAACTATGGCTACACCTTC
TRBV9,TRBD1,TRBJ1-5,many,CASSVGDRVNQPQHF,TGTGCCAGCAGCGTAGGGGACAGGGTGAATCAGCCCCAGCATTTT
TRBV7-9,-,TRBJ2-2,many,CASSLLEVTGELFF,TGTGCCAGCAGCTTATTAGAGGTGACCGGGGAGCTGTTTTTT
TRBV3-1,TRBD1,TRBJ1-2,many,CASTGQGLLYGYTF,TGTGCCAGCACTGGACAGGGGCTCCTCTATGGCTACACCTTC
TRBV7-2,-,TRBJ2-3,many,CASSLGDLALDTQYF,TGTGCCAGCAGCTTAGGTGACCTAGCATTAGATACGCAGTATTTT
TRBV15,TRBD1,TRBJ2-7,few,CATRGQVSYEQYF,TGTGCCACCAGGGGACAGGTATCCTACGAGCAGTACTTC
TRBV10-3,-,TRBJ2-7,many,CAISEGRSYEQYF,TGTGCCATCAGTGAGGGTCGCAGCTACGAGCAGTACTTC
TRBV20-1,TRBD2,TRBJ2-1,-,CSARDQGLAGGRSYNEQFF,TGCAGTGCTAGAGATCAAGGACTAGCGGGGGGGCGGTCCTACAATGAGCAGTTCTTC
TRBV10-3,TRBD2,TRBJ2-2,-,CAIASGSGRLPGTGELFF,TGTGCCATCGCCTCGGGGAGCGGGAGGCTGCCGGGGACCGGGGAGCTGTTTTTT
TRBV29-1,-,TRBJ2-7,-,CSVADSYEQYF,TGCAGCGTCGCGGACAGCTACGAGCAGTACTTC
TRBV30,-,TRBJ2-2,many,CAWSWEGELFF,TGTGCCTGGAGTTGGGAGGGGGAGCTGTTTTTT
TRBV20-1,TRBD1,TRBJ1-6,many,CSASGTGSGSPLHF,TGCAGTGCTAGCGGGACAGGGAGCGGTTCACCCCTCCACTTT
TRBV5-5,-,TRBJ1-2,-,CASSLTGLASTVRGYTF,TGTGCCAGCAGCTTGACAGGGCTGGCTTCGACCGTGAGAGGCTACACCTTC
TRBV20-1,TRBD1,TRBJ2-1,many,CSASRQGSYNEQFF,TGCAGTGCTAGTAGACAGGGGTCGTACAATGAGCAGTTCTTC
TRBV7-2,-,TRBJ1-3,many,CASSSTEGAIYF,TGTGCCAGCAGCTCGACAGAAGGAGCCATATATTTT
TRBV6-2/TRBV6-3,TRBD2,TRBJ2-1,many,CASSSAPISSGGSNEQFF,TGTGCCAGCAGTTCCGCCCCGATTAGCTCGGGAGGGTCGAATGAGCAGTTCTTC
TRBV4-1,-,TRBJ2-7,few,CASSPRPGEQYF,TGCGCCAGCAGCCCGCGTCCGGGCGAGCAGTACTTC
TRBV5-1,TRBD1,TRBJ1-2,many,CASSPTQGKGYTF,TGCGCCAGCAGCCCGACACAGGGGAAAGGCTACACCTTC
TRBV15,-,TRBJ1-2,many,CATSREGSNRYTF,TGTGCCACCAGCAGAGAGGGTTCCAATCGCTACACCTTC
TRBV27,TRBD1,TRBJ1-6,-,CASRLTQGRYNSPLHF,TGTGCCAGCAGGCTAACACAGGGGAGATATAATTCACCCCTCCACTTT
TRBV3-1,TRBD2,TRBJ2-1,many,CASSPPRGGYNEQFF,TGTGCCAGCAGCCCCCCACGCGGGGGGTACAATGAGCAGTTCTTC
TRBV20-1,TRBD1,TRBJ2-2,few,CSARDGTGANTGELFF,TGCAGTGCTAGAGACGGGACAGGGGCGAACACCGGGGAGCTGTTTTTT
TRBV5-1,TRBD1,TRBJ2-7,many,CASSMAGGAGEQYF,TGCGCCAGCAGTATGGCAGGGGGCGCGGGGGAGCAGTACTTC
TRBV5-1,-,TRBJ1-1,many,CASSLASATEAFF,TGCGCCAGCAGCTTGGCCTCGGCCACTGAAGCTTTCTTT
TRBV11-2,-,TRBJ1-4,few,CAGSPVSQGREKLFF,TGTGCCGGCAGCCCCGTCAGCCAGGGAAGGGAAAAACTGTTTTTT
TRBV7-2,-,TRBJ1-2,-,CASSLGSGGGYTF,TGTGCCAGCAGCTTAGGTTCGGGGGGTGGCTACACCTTC
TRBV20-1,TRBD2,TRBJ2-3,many,CSASGAGVITDTQYF,TGCAGTGCTAGCGGGGCGGGAGTGATCACAGATACGCAGTATTTT
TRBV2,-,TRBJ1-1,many,CASSEGDASLRAFF,TGTGCCAGCAGTGAAGGGGACGCCTCACTGAGGGCTTTCTTT
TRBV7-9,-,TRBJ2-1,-,CASSFSGLLADEQFF,TGTGCCAGCAGCTTTTCTGGACTTTTAGCGGATGAGCAGTTCTTC
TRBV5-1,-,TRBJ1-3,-,CASSLAQVESGNTIYF,TGCGCCAGCAGCTTGGCCCAAGTTGAATCTGGAAACACCATATATTTT
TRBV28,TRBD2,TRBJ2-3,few,CASSSRLAGGPADTQYF,TGTGCCAGCAGTTCCCGACTAGCGGGAGGGCCTGCAGATACGCAGTATTTT
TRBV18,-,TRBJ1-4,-,CASSSDREKLFF,TGTGCCAGCTCATCGGACCGTGAAAAACTGTTTTTT